The 20 T cell receptor beta chains in this list originate from one sample, sequenced in a study. TCRdb reprocessed the 5' RACE reads via MiXCR and lists one record per CDR3 protein. The sample records around 34,000 distinct CDR3 sequences, 25% to 30% being singletons. Tregs were sorted as CD4+CD25+CD127-/low cells. Material: tumor-infiltrating Tregs sorted from the breast tumor. Every receptor here comes from a female donor with breast cancer.

Points on this clonotype: It is likely a read error, because the conserved phenylalanine at the end of the CDR3 is missing. This rearrangement joins TRBV20-1 to TRBJ2-1, with 12 bases identical to TRBD2. Germline assignment: CDR1 DFQATT and CDR2 SNEGSKA (reference sequence). V gave up 6 bases and J gave up 5 bases; unmatched junction bases: 14. The CDR3 sequence is 17 residues long. The CDR3 DNA reads TGCAGTGCCCCTAGGGCCGGGACTAGCGGGTCGAACAATGAGCAGTTCATC. Translation gives CSAPRAGTSGSNNEQFI.

This clonotype was detected ten times or more. This rearrangement joins TRBV20-1 to TRBJ1-5; the D is unclear. CDR1 DFQATT and CDR2 SNEGSKA come from the germline V gene (reference sequence). Trimming took 0 bases from V and 5 from J, leaving 14 bases between them. The CDR3 is 15 amino acids. The CDR3 coding sequence is TGCAGTGCTAGAGACACAAAAGGGCGGCATCAGCCCCAGCATTTT. Protein sequence: CSARDTKGRHQPQHF.

Comments on this clonotype: A much larger clone differs by one base, so this may be a read error. The rearrangement links TRBV29-1 to TRBJ2-1; unclear D gene. V lost 4 bases and J 4 bases, leaving 5 bases between the germline ends. The length of the CDR3 is 11 residues. CDR1 and CDR2 from the germline V gene are SQVTM and ANQGSEA. CDR3 sequence: CSVACYNEQFF. Here the CDR3 DNA reads TGCAGCGTTGCCTGTTACAATGAGCAGTTCTTC.

This clonotype was counted many times. The chain employs TRBV6-5 and TRBJ2-1; D is unresolved. CDR3 size: 14 residues. V dropped 2 bases and J dropped 2 bases, with 7 bases sitting between them. Germline CDR1 and CDR2: MNHEY and SVGAGI. In DNA, the CDR3 is TGTGCCAGCAGTTACAACGCCGCCTACAATGAGCAGTTCTTC. It specifies CASSYNAAYNEQFF.

This clonotype was picked up many times. The gene calls are TRBV4-2 and TRBJ2-1; D unclear. The germline V gene encodes CDR1 LGHNA and CDR2 YNFKEQ. V was shortened by 1 base and J by 5 bases, with 9 bases between the two germline ends. The length of the CDR3 is 14 residues. The CDR3 DNA reads TGTGCCAGCAGCCAAGCCAGGTGGGACAATGAGCAGTTCTTC. The encoded protein is CASSQARWDNEQFF.

Many counts were recorded for this clonotype. This sequence joins TRBV7-9 and TRBJ1-6, with a weak D call TRBD1 (5 bases). This CDR3 is built from 13 residues. Per the germline V gene, CDR1 is SEHNR and CDR2 is FQNEAQ (reference sequence). V lost 1 base to trimming and J lost 9 bases, with 7 bases between them. The CDR3 DNA sequence: TGTGCCAGCAGCTTAGTCCAGGGTTCACCCCTCCACTTT. Amino acid sequence: CASSLVQGSPLHF.

Remarks on this clonotype: A much larger clone differs by one base, so this may be a read error. Lacking the conserved final phenylalanine or tryptophan, this CDR3 likely reflects a read error. The rearrangement links TRBV29-1 to TRBJ1-2, with unresolved D. The CDR3 extends over 13 amino acids. Trimming shortened V by 6 bases and J by 4 bases, and 15 bases separated the two germline ends. Germline V CDR1 and CDR2: SQVTM, ANQGSEA. CDR3 coding DNA: TGCAGCGTCCCTGGTGGGGTAGGCTATGGCTACACCTTA. Translation: CSVPGGVGYGYTL.

The gene calls are TRBV19 and TRBJ2-1, with D perhaps TRBD2 (5 bases). V dropped 4 bases and J dropped 0 bases, with 13 bases sitting between them. Germline lookup yields CDR1 LNHDA and CDR2 SQIVND (reference sequence). The CDR3 is 16 amino acids. The CDR3: CASSTLGTSSYNEQFF. The CDR3 DNA is TGTGCCAGTAGTACACTAGGTACCAGCTCCTACAATGAGCAGTTCTTC.

About this clonotype: A read error may explain this, as a much larger clone is one base away. The chain is built from TRBV12-3 or TRBV12-4 and TRBJ2-1; weak D call: TRBD1 (6 bases). Trimming left V 9 bases short and J 9 bases short, with 15 bases between. The CDR3 consists of 12 residues. The chain's CDR3 is CASLQGSSEQFF. CDR3 DNA: TGTGCCAGTTTACAGGGTTCGTCTGAGCAGTTCTTC.

The sample holds many counts of this clonotype. V is TRBV7-6 and J is TRBJ2-7; D remains unclear. CDR1 SGHVS and CDR2 FNYEAQ come from the germline V gene. The CDR3 is 13 residues long. The V end was cut by 0 bases, the J end by 6 bases, with 9 bases between. Here the CDR3 reads CASSLAHRTEQYF. CDR3 DNA sequence: TGTGCCAGCAGCTTAGCGCATCGGACCGAGCAGTACTTC.

A word on this clonotype: It may be a read error: a sequence one base away is much more abundant. This rearrangement joins TRBV5-4 to TRBJ2-7; possibly TRBD1 for D (6 bases). The CDR3 is 16 residues long. Per germline, CDR1 SGHNT and CDR2 YYREEE (reference sequence). DNA for the CDR3: TGTGCCAGCAGTTCCAGGGGCGTTAGGGGCCTCTACGGGCAGTACTTC. Its translation is CASSSRGVRGLYGQYF.

CDR3 sequence: CASSLGDRTYEQYF. DNA of the CDR3: TGTGCCAGCAGCTTGGGAGACAGGACCTACGAGCAGTACTTC. The chain combines TRBV5-4 with TRBJ2-7, with D perhaps TRBD1 (6 bases). Looked up from germline, CDR1 is SGHNT and CDR2 is YYREEE (reference sequence). The V end lost 0 bases, the J end lost 2 bases, and 9 bases lay between the germline ends. The CDR3 spans 14 residues.

The sample holds many counts of this clonotype. The chain joins TRBV29-1 to TRBJ2-3, with TRBD1 matching 10 bases. CDR3 size: 14 residues. V lost 8 bases, J lost 4 bases, and 9 bases stayed unmatched. Germline V lookup: CDR1 SQVTM, CDR2 ANQGSEA. CDR3 in amino acids: CSFHDRGRSDTQYF. CDR3 DNA sequence: TGCAGCTTCCACGACAGGGGGCGCTCAGATACGCAGTATTTT.

Regarding this clonotype: Being one base from a much bigger clone, this may be a read error. V usage is TRBV12-3 or TRBV12-4 and J usage is TRBJ1-3; tentatively, D is TRBD1 (6 bases). CDR3 length equals 16 residues. Between the trimmed V and J ends, which lost 5 bases and 1 base, there was a span of 15 bases. Written as DNA, the CDR3 is TGTGCCAGCAGTAACTCCACTAGGGGGTCTGGAAACACCATATATTTT. Protein product: CASSNSTRGSGNTIYF.

For this clonotype: A single base separates this from a much larger clone, so it may be a read error. J is TRBJ2-7 and V is TRBV12-3 or TRBV12-4, with TRBD2 matching 10 bases. The CDR3 loop spans 15 amino acids. CDR3 region: CASRYSGRTSYGQYF. The CDR3 bases are TGTGCCAGCCGCTATAGCGGGAGGACCTCCTACGGGCAGTACTTC.

This clonotype was seen more than once but under ten times. V and J are TRBV7-9 and TRBJ1-4; D is possibly TRBD1 (5 bases). V shed 3 bases and J shed 7 bases, with 18 bases lying between them. From germline, CDR1 is SEHNR and CDR2 FQNEAQ (reference sequence). The CDR3 runs to 16 residues. The CDR3 protein is CASSLGQGGLAEKLFF. The CDR3 DNA sequence: TGTGCCAGCAGCTTGGGTCAGGGTGGATTAGCTGAAAAACTGTTTTTT.

With respect to this clonotype: This may come from a read error, since a much larger clone is one base off. The chain combines TRBV3-1 with TRBJ2-1; D gene uncertain. The CDR3 totals 16 residues. Germline values: CDR1 LGHDT, CDR2 YNNKEL (reference sequence). This CDR3 is CASSPSIHRTYDEQFF. The CDR3 bases are TGTGCCAGCAGCCCGTCAATACACCGAACCTACGATGAGCAGTTCTTC.

The chain couples TRBV7-9 to TRBJ2-1, with a weak D call TRBD2 (6 bases). The V end lost 5 bases, the J end lost 8 bases, and 16 bases lay between the germline ends. Germline V gives CDR1 SEHNR, CDR2 FQNEAQ (reference sequence). The CDR3 spans 14 residues. CDR3 sequence (DNA): TGTGCCAGCAGCGCCCGTCTTACGGGAGATGAGCAGTTCTTC. Translated: CASSARLTGDEQFF.

This chain links TRBV6-5 with TRBJ2-1; possibly TRBD2 for D (5 bases). The CDR3 extends over 16 amino acids. The V and J ends lost 6 bases and 0 bases respectively, with 15 bases between them. Germline V gene lookup returns CDR1 MNHEY and CDR2 SVGAGI. The CDR3 spells CASSPGLISSYNEQFF. In DNA form, the CDR3 reads TGTGCCAGCAGCCCCGGACTGATTAGCTCCTACAATGAGCAGTTCTTC.

This clonotype was seen many times. The chain uses TRBV6-6 and TRBJ1-5; D gene uncertain. Trimming took off 10 bases at V and 2 bases at J, with 12 bases between the two ends. Germline V gene sequence: CDR1 MNHNY, CDR2 SVGAGI (reference sequence). The CDR3 is 13 amino acids. This chain's CDR3 is CATSDGGNQPQHF. The DNA of the CDR3 is TGTGCCACCTCGGACGGGGGCAATCAGCCCCAGCATTTT.